Included here is one TCR beta chain sequence, with context. The antigen remains undetermined. Per germline, CDR1 SQVTM and CDR2 ANQGSEA. The CDR3 runs to 13 residues. J was trimmed by 2 bases and V by 4 bases; bases with no gene match: 3. The entry originates in a study of CD4+ T cells in melanoma. Study results and caveats: A reported correlation linked neoantigen-specific CD4+ T cells to CD8+, macrophage and B cell function. In melanoma, neoantigen-specific CD4+ T cells reportedly differed in differentiation state.

Profiling relied on immunoSEQ multiplex PCR, and the TCRdb table lists in-frame clones only, not all of them. The table has over 100,000 clones, approximately 92% seen once; the top ten hold about 3.3%. The sequence was collected from a human donor with melanoma. Sequenced sample: peripheral blood. This sequence joins TRBV29-1 and TRBJ2-7; 9 bases agree with TRBD2. This CDR3 reads CSVGAGGPYEQYF. CDR3 nucleotide sequence: TGCAGCGTTGGAGCGGGGGGACCCTACGAGCAGTACTTC.